The 29 T cell receptor beta chains given below trace back to one sample, sequenced in a study of blood T cells in healthy people across ages. It was with a sample-barcoded 5' primer and a J-beta primer mix that a second PCR of roughly 7 to 12 cycles was run. TCRdb re-derived calls from the 5' RACE reads in MiXCR, one entry per CDR3 protein. The table shows roughly 800,000 distinct CDR3 sequences, with roughly 25% occurring only once. Separately, the same data were catalogued under a study of T cells of mothers and their children.

The sequenced sample consisted of blood. The receptors originated from a boy younger than 18 in good health.

This clonotype was observed a few times. The chain uses TRBV18 and TRBJ1-5; D call uncertain. CDR1 and CDR2 (germline): KGHSH, LQKENI. This CDR3 comprises 15 residues. The V and J ends lost 4 bases and 4 bases respectively, with 14 bases between them. The CDR3 DNA is TGTGCCAGCTCACAAACAGAAAGAGGTAATCAGCCCCAGCATTTT. It translates to CASSQTERGNQPQHF.

CDR3 DNA sequence: TGTGCCAGCAGCTTTTCACCGAGCGAGCAGTACTTC. Encoded protein: CASSFSPSEQYF. The V gene is TRBV11-3, the J gene TRBJ2-7; unclear D gene. The CDR3 loop spans 12 amino acids. Looked up from germline, CDR1 is SGHNT and CDR2 is YENEEA. V dropped 3 bases and J dropped 6 bases, with 9 bases sitting between them.

This chain's CDR3 is CASSDTSPGANVLTF. In DNA form, the CDR3 reads TGTGCCAGCAGTGACACCAGTCCTGGGGCCAACGTCCTGACTTTC. The rearrangement joins TRBV6-2 or TRBV6-3 to TRBJ2-6, with D unclear. Germline-derived CDR1 and CDR2 are MNHEY and SVGEGT. Trimming took 5 bases from V and 2 from J, leaving 10 bases between them. The CDR3 runs to 15 residues.

This clonotype showed up just a few times. V is TRBV18 and J is TRBJ1-2; TRBD1 aligns across 7 bases. The length of the CDR3 is 14 residues. Germline values: CDR1 KGHSH, CDR2 LQKENI. The junction had 5 bases not matched to a gene; V was cut back by 3 bases and J by 4 bases. This chain's CDR3 is CASSPGQAGYGYTF. The DNA for the CDR3 is TGTGCCAGCTCACCCGGACAGGCCGGCTATGGCTACACCTTC.

The gene calls are TRBV7-9 and TRBJ2-1; TRBD2 might be the D (5 bases). Trimming left V 5 bases short and J 4 bases short, with 15 bases between. Germline CDR1 reads SEHNR; CDR2 reads FQNEAQ (reference sequence). The CDR3 consists of 15 residues. For the CDR3, the DNA is TGTGCCAGCAGCGCCCCCCGCAGCGGATACAATGAGCAGTTCTTC. It yields the protein CASSAPRSGYNEQFF. Full variable domain (missing parts from reference TRBV7-9 and TRBJ2-1): DTGVSQNPRHKITKRGQNVTFRCDPISEHNRLYWYRQTLGQGPEFLTYFQNEAQLEKSRLLSDRFSAERPKGSFSTLEIQRTEQGDSAMYLCASSAPRSGYNEQFFGPGTRLTVL.

V and J are TRBV29-1 and TRBJ1-3, with D possibly matching TRBD1 (6 bases). Trimming shortened V by 0 bases and J by 4 bases, and 16 bases separated the two germline ends. The CDR3 consists of 16 residues. Germline lookup yields CDR1 SQVTM and CDR2 ANQGSEA. This CDR3 reads CSVEDPGGLMGNTIYF. CDR3 bases: TGCAGCGTTGAAGATCCGGGGGGCCTGATGGGAAACACCATATATTTT.

In this sample, this clonotype turned up a few times. The gene calls are TRBV18 and TRBJ1-2, with D unresolved. CDR3 length equals 13 residues. In germline, CDR1 is KGHSH, CDR2 LQKENI. The V end was cut by 2 bases, the J end by 4 bases, with 8 bases between. CDR3 nucleotides: TGTGCCAGCTCACCAGACCGCATCTATGGCTACACCTTC. Its protein is CASSPDRIYGYTF.

CDR3 nucleotide sequence: TGTGCCAGTAGTAATGACGGGACGCAGCATGAAGCTTTCTTT. Amino acid sequence: CASSNDGTQHEAFF. The J gene is TRBJ1-1, the V gene TRBV19, with a possible D match to TRBD1 (5 bases). Germline V lookup: CDR1 LNHDA, CDR2 SQIVND (reference sequence). Trimming cost V 4 bases and J 7 bases, with 16 bases left between them. This CDR3 is 14 amino acids long.

This clonotype has just a few counts. The chain employs TRBV20-1 and TRBJ2-7; tentatively, D is TRBD2 (5 bases). This CDR3 is built from 16 residues. Per germline, CDR1 DFQATT and CDR2 SNEGSKA (reference sequence). Trimming shortened V by 2 bases and J by 0 bases, and 17 bases separated the two germline ends. The CDR3 protein is CSARSYREHSSYEQYF. CDR3 bases: TGCAGTGCTAGAAGCTACCGGGAACACAGCTCCTACGAGCAGTACTTC.

This rearrangement joins TRBV29-1 to TRBJ2-3; D gene uncertain. This CDR3 has 14 amino acids. Trimming removed 4 bases at V and 4 bases at J, with 15 bases between. Germline V lookup: CDR1 SQVTM, CDR2 ANQGSEA. Here the CDR3 reads CSVVRGSSADTQYF. The CDR3 DNA follows: TGCAGCGTTGTGAGAGGCTCTTCGGCAGATACGCAGTATTTT.

This clonotype showed up just a few times. The chain recombines TRBV27 with TRBJ2-3; weak D call: TRBD2 (6 bases). The CDR3 runs 15 residues. V lost 7 bases to trimming and J lost 0 bases, with 14 bases between them. The V gene's germline CDR1 is MNHEY and CDR2 SMNVEV (reference sequence). CDR3 coding DNA: TGTGCCAGCACCCCGTTTGGGACTAGCACAGATACGCAGTATTTT. This translates into CASTPFGTSTDTQYF.

This clonotype was observed a handful of times. The CDR3 DNA is TGTGCCAGCAGCGTAGAGGGCAGGGGCCCAGACGGCTACACCTTC. It codes for CASSVEGRGPDGYTF. This chain joins TRBV9 and TRBJ1-2; a possible D gene is TRBD1 (6 bases). Germline loops: CDR1 SGDLS, CDR2 YYNGEE. This CDR3 has 15 residues. V lost 0 bases to trimming and J lost 8 bases, with 17 bases between them.

This clonotype was recorded a few times. The rearrangement joins TRBV11-3 to TRBJ2-1; no firm D call. Germline V gives CDR1 SGHNT, CDR2 YENEEA. V shed 1 base and J shed 10 bases, with 8 bases lying between them. The CDR3 length is 12 residues. CDR3 amino acids: CASSLVRAEQFF. Here the CDR3 DNA reads TGTGCCAGCAGCTTAGTCCGGGCGGAGCAGTTCTTC.

J is TRBJ2-5 and V is TRBV3-1, with D perhaps TRBD1 or TRBD2 (6 bases each). V shed 0 bases and J shed 5 bases, with 13 bases lying between them. Germline V gene lookup returns CDR1 LGHDT and CDR2 YNNKEL (reference sequence). The CDR3 is 15 residues long. The CDR3 DNA follows: TGTGCCAGCAGCCAAGAAAGGGGGGTAGCGGAGACCCAGTACTTC. Amino acids: CASSQERGVAETQYF.

This clonotype was detected a few times. The junction departs from germline at one end; a sequencing error may be responsible. The V call is TRBV25-1, the J call TRBJ1-2, with TRBD1 matching 8 bases. The CDR3 runs 15 residues. CDR1 is MGHDK, CDR2 SYGVNS, per germline. CDR3: CASSETGVGNYGYTF. The DNA of the CDR3 is TGCGCCAGCAGTGAGACAGGGGTGGGCAACTATGGCTACACCTTC.

With respect to this clonotype: The CDR3 carries no conserved terminal phenylalanine or tryptophan, so it likely arises from a read error. This chain uses TRBV28 with TRBJ2-1, with 8 bases lining up with TRBD2. This CDR3 contains 19 residues. The germline gives CDR1 MDHEN, CDR2 SYDVKM. J lost 3 bases, V lost 5 bases, and 18 bases had no gene match. The CDR3 sequence is CASSQVSGIPTRNYNEQFS. CDR3 DNA sequence: TGTGCCAGCAGTCAAGTTAGCGGGATCCCCACTCGGAACTACAATGAGCAGTTCTCC.

This clonotype appeared a few times. This rearrangement joins TRBV20-1 to TRBJ2-5; 9 bases are shared with TRBD2. The V and J ends lost 6 bases and 2 bases, in that order; junction bases with no gene match: 4. CDR1 is DFQATT and CDR2 is SNEGSKA in the germline V gene (reference sequence). CDR3 length: 13 residues. CDR3 protein: CSAVSGGQETQYF. DNA of the CDR3: TGCAGTGCGGTTAGCGGGGGTCAAGAGACCCAGTACTTC.

This clonotype was observed a single time. This sequence joins TRBV7-4 and TRBJ2-5, with 13 bases fitting TRBD2. The CDR3 runs 15 residues. Germline loops: CDR1 SGHVT, CDR2 SQSDAQ. Unmatched junction bases numbered 6, after V lost 6 bases and J lost 5 bases. Here the CDR3 DNA reads TGTGCCAGCAGACGCGGACTAGCGGGAGTGGAGACCCAGTACTTC. Residues: CASRRGLAGVETQYF.

The DNA for the CDR3 is TGTGCCAGCAGTCCCCCGGGACAAGATTTCGAGACCCAGTACTTC. It codes for CASSPPGQDFETQYF. The V gene is TRBV12-3 or TRBV12-4, the J gene TRBJ2-5; D may be TRBD1 (6 bases). V lost 5 bases and J lost 5, with 18 bases in between. The CDR3 is made up of 15 amino acids.

The table lists this clonotype with a few counts. This chain joins TRBV7-2 and TRBJ2-7; 8 bases match TRBD2. The V segment lost 1 base and the J segment 2 bases; nucleotides outside the gene matches: 13. From germline, CDR1 is SGHTA and CDR2 FQGNSA. The CDR3 totals 18 residues. CDR3: CASSLGPRSGIKTYEQYF. As DNA, the CDR3 is TGTGCCAGCAGCTTAGGGCCTCGTAGCGGGATAAAGACCTACGAGCAGTACTTC.

V is TRBV29-1 and J is TRBJ2-4, with 11 bases matching TRBD1. V gave up 3 bases and J gave up 8 bases; unmatched junction bases: 6. Germline CDR1 SQVTM, CDR2 ANQGSEA. The CDR3 runs to 14 residues. CDR3 in DNA: TGCAGCGTTGACCCGATGGGACAGGGGGACATTCAGTACTTC. Its translation: CSVDPMGQGDIQYF.

Only a few counts were recorded for this clonotype. This sequence joins TRBV3-1 and TRBJ2-7, with D unresolved. V was cut by 0 bases and J by 3 bases, with 6 bases left in between. CDR3 size: 13 residues. From germline, CDR1 is LGHDT and CDR2 YNNKEL (reference sequence). The CDR3 nucleotides are TGTGCCAGCAGCCAAGATCACGGCTACGAGCAGTACTTC. This translates into CASSQDHGYEQYF.

The chain carries TRBV20-1 and TRBJ2-5, with TRBD2 matching 13 bases. CDR1 and CDR2 (germline): DFQATT, SNEGSKA (reference sequence). The J segment lost 1 base and the V segment lost 4 bases, leaving 9 bases of the junction unmatched. There are 17 residues in the CDR3. CDR3 amino acids: CSATTSGGAKCQETQYF. The CDR3 nucleotides are TGCAGTGCTACAACTAGCGGGGGGGCAAAGTGCCAAGAGACCCAGTACTTC.

The chain recombines TRBV6-5 with TRBJ1-2; D call uncertain. The CDR3 runs 14 residues. Germline loops: CDR1 MNHEY, CDR2 SVGAGI. V dropped 6 bases and J dropped 5 bases, with 16 bases sitting between them. Written as DNA, the CDR3 is TGTGCCAGCAGCTCCGGTCAAGAGAGATATGGCTACACCTTC. This translates into CASSSGQERYGYTF.

This clonotype appeared a few times. The chain employs TRBV6-2 or TRBV6-3 and TRBJ2-1; TRBD2 matches at 14 bases. With the DNA end fitting TRBJ2-7 better, the J assignment may be wrong. This CDR3 has 15 amino acids. The germline gives CDR1 MNHEY, CDR2 SVGEGT. In nucleotides, the CDR3 is TGTGCCAGCATCTCGGGACTAGCGGGGGCCTACGAGCAGTACTTC. This gives the protein CASISGLAGAYEQYF.

This clonotype was seen only a few times. This chain links TRBV3-1 with TRBJ2-7, with a possible D match to TRBD1 (6 bases). The germline V gene encodes CDR1 LGHDT and CDR2 YNNKEL (reference sequence). The CDR3 sequence is 15 residues long. The V end was cut by 4 bases, the J end by 0 bases, with 13 bases between. The CDR3 DNA reads TGTGCCAGCAGCCCCGGACAGATCCGCTCCTACGAGCAGTACTTC. Protein product: CASSPGQIRSYEQYF.

The chain combines TRBV7-2 with TRBJ2-7; D is uncertain. This CDR3 has 15 amino acids. Germline lookup yields CDR1 SGHTA and CDR2 FQGNSA. Trimming shortened V by 5 bases and J by 0 bases, and 14 bases separated the two germline ends. The CDR3 DNA reads TGTGCCAGCAGCCCTGGTCGCAACCCCTCCTACGAGCAGTACTTC. Translated, it gives CASSPGRNPSYEQYF.

V gene TRBV20-1 combines with J gene TRBJ2-5; TRBD2 might be the D (6 bases). The ends were cut back, 0 bases at V and 4 bases at J, with 15 bases in the middle. From germline, CDR1 is DFQATT and CDR2 SNEGSKA (reference sequence). This CDR3 region has 15 residues. CDR3 coding DNA: TGCAGTGCTAGAGATCCTGGGGCGGGGATAGAGACCCAGTACTTC. The encoded protein is CSARDPGAGIETQYF.

The rearrangement uses TRBV5-1 and TRBJ2-2; 9 bases line up with TRBD1. Germline CDR1 reads SGHRS; CDR2 reads YFSETQ. The length of the CDR3 is 14 residues. The V gene end was trimmed by 3 bases and the J gene end by 4 bases; junction bases not matched to a gene: 1. DNA for the CDR3: TGCGCCAGCAGCTGGGACAGGGCCACCGGGGAGCTGTTTTTT. Protein: CASSWDRATGELFF.